The next 19 T cell receptor beta chains were all read from a single sample in a study of control samples from healthy donors and cancer patients. Here immunoSEQ multiplex PCR was the method, and the copy in TCRdb shows in-frame clones only, minus some. The sample lists under 95,000 clones, roughly 84% seen once, with about 16% in the top ten. Specimen: blood. These TCRs come from a man aged 50-60 years in good health.

The rearrangement joins TRBV19 to TRBJ1-5, with D possibly matching TRBD1 (6 bases). The germline V gene encodes CDR1 LNHDA and CDR2 SQIVND (reference sequence). The CDR3 length is 14 residues. Trimming took off 5 bases at V and 4 bases at J, with 12 bases between the two ends. CDR3 coding DNA: TGTGCCAGTAGTCGACAGGCGGGAAATCAGCCCCAGCATTTT. Encoded protein: CASSRQAGNQPQHF.

The chain employs TRBV4-2 and TRBJ1-5; D might be TRBD1 (5 bases). V dropped 4 bases and J dropped 7 bases, with 23 bases sitting between them. The CDR3 has 17 residues. CDR1 is LGHNA and CDR2 is YNFKEQ in the germline V gene. CDR3 coding DNA: TGTGCCAGCAGCCCCAACATGGGTAAAGGGACGGGACAGCCCCAGCATTTT. Its protein is CASSPNMGKGTGQPQHF.

For the CDR3, the DNA is TGTGCCAGCACGGGCGAACTGAGGTATTACGAGCAGTACTTC. It yields the protein CASTGELRYYEQYF. The chain couples TRBV18 to TRBJ2-7; the D is unclear. The CDR3 contains 14 residues. Germline CDR1 and CDR2: KGHSH and LQKENI. Trimming stripped 8 bases from V and 4 bases from J, with 18 bases between.

In its sample, this clone was seen once. The chain has TRBV6-5 and TRBJ1-5, with D unresolved. CDR1 MNHEY and CDR2 SVGAGI come from the germline V gene. The CDR3 consists of 15 residues. Trimming pared 0 bases from V and 2 bases from J, leaving 8 bases between. Here the CDR3 reads CASSYSREGNQPQHF. DNA for the CDR3: TGTGCCAGCAGTTACTCTAGGGAGGGCAATCAGCCCCAGCATTTT.

The rearrangement links TRBV5-4 to TRBJ1-2; 8 bases line up with TRBD1. Germline V gene data show CDR1 as SGHNT and CDR2 as YYREEE (reference sequence). The junction had 14 bases not matched to a gene; V was cut back by 5 bases and J by 2 bases. The CDR3 contains 17 residues. CDR3 amino acids: CASRPGQGLDANYGYTF. The CDR3 DNA sequence: TGTGCCAGCAGACCCGGACAGGGTTTGGATGCGAACTATGGCTACACCTTC.

The gene calls are TRBV15 and TRBJ2-5; D is perhaps TRBD1 (6 bases). Trimming shortened V by 2 bases and J by 1 base, and 8 bases separated the two germline ends. CDR3 length: 14 residues. The V gene's germline CDR1 is LNHNV and CDR2 YYDKDF (reference sequence). CDR3 coding DNA: TGTGCCACCAGCAGACTGGGGGCCCAAGAGACCCAGTACTTC. This codes for CATSRLGAQETQYF.

This rearrangement joins TRBV7-8 to TRBJ2-3; D gene ambiguous. Germline-derived CDR1 and CDR2 are SGHVS and FQNEAQ. Trimming removed 5 bases at V and 3 bases at J, with 12 bases between. The CDR3 is made up of 14 amino acids. CDR3 amino acids: CASSLRLFTDTQYF. DNA of the CDR3: TGTGCCAGCAGCCTACGACTGTTTACAGATACGCAGTATTTT.

In this sample, this clone turned up once. This chain joins TRBV4-1 and TRBJ2-3; tentative D call: TRBD2 (5 bases). Germline assignment: CDR1 MGHRA and CDR2 YSYEKL. The V end was cut by 4 bases, the J end by 5 bases, with 31 bases between. The CDR3 length is 20 residues. Here the CDR3 reads CASSPGSSVTLAEWQDTQYF. Written as DNA, the CDR3 is TGCGCCAGCAGCCCAGGCAGTAGCGTGACCCTAGCAGAGTGGCAAGATACGCAGTATTTT.

The gene calls are TRBV9 and TRBJ1-3, with D unresolved. There are 15 residues in the CDR3. V was cut by 0 bases and J by 4 bases, with 11 bases left in between. The V gene's germline CDR1 is SGDLS and CDR2 YYNGEE. CDR3 bases: TGTGCCAGCAGCGTAGATATTAGGGTGGGAAACACCATATATTTT. Protein sequence: CASSVDIRVGNTIYF.

V and J are TRBV5-1 and TRBJ2-6, with 10 bases aligning to TRBD1. The CDR3 sequence is 18 residues long. Germline V gene lookup returns CDR1 SGHRS and CDR2 YFSETQ. The junction had 11 bases not matched to a gene; V was cut back by 4 bases and J by 4 bases. The CDR3 sequence is CASSPKTGGASGANVLTF. CDR3 sequence (DNA): TGCGCCAGCAGCCCAAAGACAGGGGGCGCATCCGGGGCCAACGTCCTGACTTTC.

J is TRBJ2-6 and V is TRBV9; D unresolved. The germline gives CDR1 SGDLS, CDR2 YYNGEE. The CDR3 sequence is 14 residues long. Trimming left V 3 bases short and J 0 bases short, with 4 bases between. This CDR3 reads CASSAYSGANVLTF. DNA of the CDR3: TGTGCCAGCAGCGCTTACTCTGGGGCCAACGTCCTGACTTTC. Complete variable domain (other parts from reference TRBV9 and TRBJ2-6): DSGVTQTPKHLITATGQRVTLRCSPRSGDLSVYWYQQSLDQGLQFLIQYYNGEERAKGNILERFSAQQFPDLHSELNLSSLELGDSALYFCASSAYSGANVLTFGAGSRLTVL.

The chain combines TRBV12-3 or TRBV12-4 with TRBJ1-2; perhaps TRBD1 as D (5 bases). V shed 6 bases and J shed 3 bases, with 11 bases lying between them. The CDR3 totals 13 residues. This CDR3 reads CASRGGRDYGYTF. In DNA form, the CDR3 reads TGTGCCAGCAGAGGAGGCAGGGACTATGGCTACACCTTC.

J is TRBJ2-1 and V is TRBV10-3, with TRBD2 identical over 9 bases. The CDR3 is made up of 16 amino acids. V was clipped by 3 bases and J by 0 bases; unmatched bases: 3. Germline V lookup: CDR1 ENHRY, CDR2 SYGVKD. CDR3 sequence (DNA): TGTGCCATCAGTGACAATAGCGGGAGCTCCTACAATGAGCAGTTCTTC. It translates to CAISDNSGSSYNEQFF.

V and J are TRBV28 and TRBJ2-3; D remains unclear. This CDR3 contains 12 residues. The germline V gene encodes CDR1 MDHEN and CDR2 SYDVKM. V gave up 6 bases and J gave up 2 bases, with 6 bases separating them. CDR3 residues: CASRETTDTQYF. Written as DNA, the CDR3 is TGTGCCAGCAGGGAAACCACAGATACGCAGTATTTT.

The chain joins TRBV20-1 to TRBJ2-7; TRBD1 matches 8 bases. The trim removed 6 bases at V and 8 bases at J, leaving 6 bases unmatched. CDR3 length: 11 residues. From germline, CDR1 is DFQATT and CDR2 SNEGSKA (reference sequence). The CDR3 spells CSAPAGGQQYF. The CDR3 DNA follows: TGCAGTGCGCCCGCAGGGGGCCAGCAGTACTTC.

The chain carries TRBV5-1 and TRBJ2-1; 9 bases fit TRBD2. Trimming took 3 bases from V and 0 from J; bases not matched to a gene: 7. The CDR3 extends over 17 amino acids. In germline, CDR1 is SGHRS, CDR2 YFSETQ. For the CDR3, the DNA is TGCGCCAGCAGCTCTCGATCTAGCGGGGTCTCCTACAATGAGCAGTTCTTC. Amino acid sequence: CASSSRSSGVSYNEQFF.

The genes are TRBV21-1 and TRBJ1-1; no check of the table's D call, TRBD1, against the DNA was made. TRBV21-1 is marked as a pseudogene. This CDR3 contains 20 residues. The CDR3 reads CASSKYPEWGTACRNTEAFF. CDR3 nucleotides: TGTGCCAGCAGCAAGTACCCGGAGTGGGGGACAGCGTGCCGGAACACTGAAGCTTTCTTT.

The chain carries TRBV24-1 and TRBJ1-1; D uncertain. The V gene's germline CDR1 is KGHDR and CDR2 SFDVKD. The CDR3 is made up of 13 amino acids. The ends were cut back, 3 bases at V and 7 bases at J, with 11 bases in the middle. In nucleotides, the CDR3 is TGTGCCACCAGTGATGGTTCCCCGGTTGAAGCTTTCTTT. It translates to CATSDGSPVEAFF.

J is TRBJ1-3 and V is TRBV11-3; no clear D gene. This CDR3 is 12 amino acids long. The germline CDR1 and CDR2 sequences are SGHNT and YENEEA. Trimming removed 8 bases from V and 1 base from J, with 6 bases in between. In DNA, the CDR3 is TGTGCCAGCGGGTCGTCTGGAAACACCATATATTTT. Residues: CASGSSGNTIYF.